What follows are 12 T cell receptor beta chains derived from one specimen sequenced in a study of cytomegalovirus exposure and HLA in healthy donors. The primer mix had 60 Vbeta and 13 Jbeta primers. Repertoires were generated with immunoSEQ multiplex PCR, while TCRdb's copy carries only in-frame clones and drops some. This sample yields more than 150,000 clones, of which around 80% are seen a single time; 1.1% to 1.5% belongs to the top ten. Sequencing used PBMCs. These receptors came from a girl between 5 and 17 years old in good health and CMV-seropositive.

The chain carries TRBV12-5 and TRBJ2-3; 8 nucleotides align to TRBD2. The V gene's germline CDR1 is LGHNT and CDR2 FRNRAP. CDR3 length equals 15 residues. The V and J ends lost 6 bases and 3 bases, in that order; junction bases with no gene match: 8. The CDR3 coding sequence is TGTGCTAGTGGCGGGAGCGGGAGTTGGACAGATACGCAGTATTTT. It codes for CASGGSGSWTDTQYF. The variable domain in full, with the rest retrieved from reference TRBV12-5 and TRBJ2-3, is DARVTQTPRHKVTEMGQEVTMRCQPILGHNTVFWYRQTMMQGLELLAYFRNRAPLDDSGMPKDRFSAEMPDATLATLKIQPSEPRDSAVYFCASGGSGSWTDTQYFGPGTRLTVL.

The CDR3 DNA follows: TGTGCCAGCAGTACAGGGGGCGCGCCTAATGAAAAACTGTTTTTT. Protein sequence: CASSTGGAPNEKLFF. This chain links TRBV6-1 with TRBJ1-4, with 9 bases aligning to TRBD1. Germline V gene sequence: CDR1 MNHNS, CDR2 SASEGT. Trimming cost V 5 bases and J 3 bases; bases outside gene matches: 4. This CDR3 contains 15 residues.

The chain uses TRBV27 and TRBJ2-7; D perhaps matches TRBD2 (5 bases). V dropped 0 bases and J dropped 0 bases, with 9 bases sitting between them. The CDR3 is 15 residues long. The germline V gene encodes CDR1 MNHEY and CDR2 SMNVEV (reference sequence). The CDR3 reads CASSLSSGLSYEQYF. In nucleotides, the CDR3 is TGTGCCAGCAGTTTATCGTCAGGACTCTCCTACGAGCAGTACTTC.

This chain joins TRBV5-1 and TRBJ2-2; 10 nucleotides agree with TRBD2. CDR1 and CDR2 (germline): SGHRS, YFSETQ. V lost 4 bases to trimming and J lost 4 bases; unmatched junction nucleotides: 7. This CDR3 is built from 16 residues. The CDR3 is CASSPGTSAFTGELFF. CDR3 DNA: TGCGCCAGCAGCCCGGGGACTAGCGCTTTCACCGGGGAGCTGTTTTTT. Looking up the rest from reference TRBV5-1 and TRBJ2-2 gives the full variable domain: KAGVTQTPRYLIKTRGQQVTLSCSPISGHRSVSWYQQTPGQGLQFLFEYFSETQRNKGNFPGRFSGRQFSNSRSEMNVSTLELGDSALYLCASSPGTSAFTGELFFGEGSRLTVL.

The V call is TRBV19, the J call TRBJ2-1; 7 bases align to TRBD2. The CDR3 is 15 amino acids. The V gene end was trimmed by 3 bases and the J gene end by 2 bases; junction bases not matched to a gene: 4. Per the germline V gene, CDR1 is LNHDA and CDR2 is SQIVND (reference sequence). DNA of the CDR3: TGTGCCAGTAGTATCTCTAGCGGAACCTACAATGAGCAGTTCTTC. The encoded protein is CASSISSGTYNEQFF.

V usage is TRBV27 and J usage is TRBJ1-1; no firm D call. The CDR3 loop spans 13 amino acids. V was trimmed by 4 bases and J by 3 bases, leaving 9 bases between them. CDR1 and CDR2 (germline): MNHEY, SMNVEV (reference sequence). The CDR3 is CASSSLRDTEAFF. The CDR3 DNA follows: TGTGCCAGCAGTTCCCTTCGCGACACTGAAGCTTTCTTT.

This chain joins TRBV5-4 and TRBJ2-1, with D hard to call. The CDR3 covers 16 residues. Germline V lookup: CDR1 SGHNT, CDR2 YYREEE (reference sequence). V lost 4 bases and J lost 0, with 14 bases in between. The CDR3 nucleotides read TGTGCCAGCAGCCCCTCCACGTTGAGCTCCTACAATGAGCAGTTCTTC. It encodes CASSPSTLSSYNEQFF.

This rearrangement joins TRBV6-1 to TRBJ2-5, with a weak D call TRBD2 (5 bases). CDR3 length: 12 residues. Germline V gives CDR1 MNHNS, CDR2 SASEGT. The ends were cut back, 7 bases at V and 5 bases at J, with 11 bases in the middle. The CDR3 reads CASTLRVETQYF. DNA for the CDR3: TGTGCCAGCACCTTGAGGGTGGAGACCCAGTACTTC.

The rearrangement links TRBV18 to TRBJ1-2; TRBD1 matches at 7 bases. There are 13 residues in the CDR3. The J segment lost 7 bases and the V segment lost 0 bases, leaving 2 bases of the junction unmatched. From germline, CDR1 is KGHSH and CDR2 LQKENI. This chain's CDR3 is CASSPPGGGGYTF. For the CDR3, the DNA is TGTGCCAGCTCACCACCAGGGGGCGGTGGCTACACCTTC.

The rearrangement joins TRBV27 to TRBJ1-5, with 7 bases fitting TRBD1. Germline V lookup: CDR1 MNHEY, CDR2 SMNVEV (reference sequence). With 5 bases clipped from V and 2 bases from J, the junction kept 6 bases outside the gene matches. The CDR3 covers 15 residues. The CDR3 loop is CASSPKTGGNQPQHF. CDR3 bases: TGTGCCAGCAGTCCCAAAACAGGGGGCAATCAGCCCCAGCATTTT.

Here the CDR3 reads CAISESKGTEAFF. The CDR3 DNA sequence: TGTGCCATCAGTGAGTCGAAGGGGACTGAAGCTTTCTTT. The gene calls are TRBV10-3 and TRBJ1-1, with D perhaps TRBD1 (5 bases). Germline values: CDR1 ENHRY, CDR2 SYGVKD. Trimming shortened V by 0 bases and J by 5 bases, and 7 bases separated the two germline ends. CDR3 length: 13 residues.

The J gene is TRBJ1-5, the V gene TRBV6-5, with TRBD1 matching 7 bases. The CDR3 runs to 15 residues. CDR1 is MNHEY, CDR2 SVGAGI, per germline. J was trimmed by 1 base and V by 6 bases; bases with no gene match: 6. DNA for the CDR3: TGTGCCAGCAGATACGACAGGGCAAGCAATCAGCCCCAGCATTTT. It codes for CASRYDRASNQPQHF.